These 5 T cell receptor beta chains were all obtained from the same sample, sequenced in a study of CD8+ T cells in alopecia areata. Following RNA extraction, reverse transcription yielded cDNA that acted as the sequencing template. The protocol was immunoSEQ multiplex PCR, while the TCRdb copy is restricted to in-frame clones and leaves out a portion. Of about 190,000 clones listed, 50% to 60% are singletons. The sample consisted of CD4+ T cells sorted from blood, taken at week 0. These receptors were obtained from a human donor with alopecia areata.

This chain links TRBV7-7 with TRBJ2-2, with D perhaps matching TRBD2 (5 bases). This CDR3 region has 15 residues. Germline loops: CDR1 SSHAT, CDR2 FNYEAQ (reference sequence). Trimming shortened V by 5 bases and J by 4 bases, and 14 bases separated the two germline ends. Written as DNA, the CDR3 is TGTGCCAGCAGCCAGACACCGGCGGGCACCGGGGAGCTGTTTTTT. Its translation: CASSQTPAGTGELFF.

The V and J genes are TRBV29-1 and TRBJ2-3; 8 nucleotides align to TRBD2. Germline CDR1 is SQVTM and CDR2 is ANQGSEA. The J segment lost 4 bases and the V segment lost 3 bases, leaving 6 bases of the junction unmatched. The CDR3 is 14 residues long. The CDR3 loop reads CSVESAGGADTQYF. CDR3 nucleotides: TGCAGCGTTGAGTCCGCGGGGGGCGCAGATACGCAGTATTTT.

The rearrangement links TRBV2 to TRBJ2-5; D is ambiguous. This CDR3 contains 12 residues. From germline, CDR1 is SNHLY and CDR2 FYNNEI. Trimming pared 4 bases from V and 2 bases from J, leaving 5 bases between. Here the CDR3 reads CASSAMQETQYF. CDR3 DNA sequence: TGTGCCAGCAGTGCGATGCAAGAGACCCAGTACTTC.

This clone occurred a few times. This rearrangement joins TRBV4-2 to TRBJ1-2; TRBD1 aligns across 7 bases. The CDR3 is 17 residues long. Germline CDR1 and CDR2: LGHNA and YNFKEQ. The trim removed 0 bases at V and 4 bases at J, leaving 11 bases unmatched. CDR3 bases: TGTGCCAGCAGCCAAGATCTGGGGCCGGACAGGCCCTATGGCTACACCTTC. Translated: CASSQDLGPDRPYGYTF.

This chain uses TRBV5-1 with TRBJ1-1; D is undetermined. Trimming shortened V by 4 bases and J by 1 base, and 11 bases separated the two germline ends. The CDR3 has 14 residues. Per germline, CDR1 SGHRS and CDR2 YFSETQ. DNA for the CDR3: TGCGCCAGCAGCAGCGACATACCGAACACTGAAGCTTTCTTT. Its translation is CASSSDIPNTEAFF.